The 17 T cell receptor beta chains below all came from one sample that was sequenced in a study of blood T cell repertoires in COVID-19. Sequencing was performed with immunoSEQ multiplex PCR; in TCRdb, only in-frame clones are kept and a portion is missing. Altogether roughly 38,000 clones are present, 85% to 90% being singletons, with the ten largest covering over 45%. Sequencing was performed on peripheral blood. Every receptor here comes from an older man with acute or convalescent COVID-19.

The CDR3 coding sequence is TGTGCCAGCAGCTTATTTGCGGGAAATGAGCAGTTCTTC. Protein sequence: CASSLFAGNEQFF. This sequence joins TRBV7-9 and TRBJ2-1, with a weak D call TRBD2 (6 bases). Germline assignment: CDR1 SEHNR and CDR2 FQNEAQ (reference sequence). V shed 2 bases and J shed 7 bases, with 9 bases lying between them. The CDR3 is 13 amino acids.

V usage is TRBV4-1 and J usage is TRBJ1-1; D perhaps matches TRBD1 (6 bases). This CDR3 spans 16 amino acids. Germline CDR1 and CDR2: MGHRA and YSYEKL. Trimming cost V 1 base and J 5 bases, with 17 bases left between them. This CDR3 reads CASSQAQQGGRTEAFF. The CDR3 DNA follows: TGCGCCAGCAGCCAAGCACAACAGGGTGGGAGAACTGAAGCTTTCTTT.

This chain connects TRBV5-4 to TRBJ2-1, with 11 bases identical to TRBD2. Per the germline V gene, CDR1 is SGHNT and CDR2 is YYREEE (reference sequence). This CDR3 is 16 amino acids long. The ends lost 4 bases at V and 1 base at J; junction bases unmatched: 4. CDR3 amino acids: CASSGTSGLSYNEQFF. For the CDR3, the DNA is TGTGCCAGCAGCGGGACTAGCGGACTTTCCTACAATGAGCAGTTCTTC.

The CDR3 region has the DNA TGTGCCAGCAGCCCGGGGGGTTATGGAAACACCATATATTTT. Translating it yields CASSPGGYGNTIYF. The rearrangement links TRBV5-4 to TRBJ1-3; a possible D gene is TRBD1 (5 bases). This CDR3 comprises 14 residues. The V gene's germline CDR1 is SGHNT and CDR2 YYREEE (reference sequence). V dropped 4 bases and J dropped 3 bases, with 11 bases sitting between them. The full variable domain, in which reference TRBV5-4 and TRBJ1-3 provide the parts outside the CDR3, is ETGVTQSPTHLIKTRGQQVTLRCSSQSGHNTVSWYQQALGQGPQFIFQYYREEENGRGNFPPRFSGLQFPNYSSELNVNALELDDSALYLCASSPGGYGNTIYFGEGSWLTVV.

The chain combines TRBV27 with TRBJ2-3; no reliable D call. The CDR3 runs to 12 residues. Germline V gene sequence: CDR1 MNHEY, CDR2 SMNVEV (reference sequence). Trimming took off 6 bases at V and 0 bases at J, with 4 bases between the two ends. CDR3 DNA: TGTGCCAGCAGGGCTAGCACAGATACGCAGTATTTT. Amino acid sequence: CASRASTDTQYF.

The CDR3 region has the DNA TGTGCCAGCAGCTTAGAGTCTACCTACTACGAGCAGTACTTC. As protein: CASSLESTYYEQYF. The V call is TRBV7-6, the J call TRBJ2-7, with unresolved D. Between the trimmed V and J ends, which lost 1 base and 3 bases, there was a span of 10 bases. The CDR3 totals 14 residues. The germline gives CDR1 SGHVS, CDR2 FNYEAQ.

The chain has TRBV3-1 (or the pseudogene TRBV3-2) and TRBJ1-2; no definite D call. Per germline, CDR1 LGHDT and CDR2 YNNKEL (reference sequence). The CDR3 totals 15 residues. Trimming pared 1 base from V and 8 bases from J, leaving 17 bases between. CDR3 nucleotides: TGTGCCAGCAGCCAAGCGGTCAGCAACTGGGCCGGCTACACCTTC. Translated, it gives CASSQAVSNWAGYTF.

This clone has only a few counts. The chain is built from TRBV4-3 and TRBJ1-2; D not resolved. Germline CDR1 reads LGHNA; CDR2 reads YSLEER. The CDR3 covers 13 residues. Trimming removed 0 bases from V and 0 bases from J, with 2 bases in between. CDR3 in amino acids: CASSQDTNYGYTF. The CDR3 DNA reads as TGCGCCAGCAGCCAAGACACTAACTATGGCTACACCTTC.

The chain is built from TRBV2 and TRBJ1-1, with 8 bases identical to TRBD1. Looked up from germline, CDR1 is SNHLY and CDR2 is FYNNEI. The length of the CDR3 is 12 residues. The V segment lost 6 bases and the J segment 5 bases; nucleotides outside the gene matches: 2. The chain's CDR3 is CASSRGLTEAFF. CDR3 nucleotide sequence: TGTGCCAGCAGCAGGGGGCTAACTGAAGCTTTCTTT. The full variable domain, in which reference TRBV2 and TRBJ1-1 provide the parts outside the CDR3, is EPEVTQTPSHQVTQMGQEVILRCVPISNHLYFYWYRQILGQKVEFLVSFYNNEISEKSEIFDDQFSVERPDGSNFTLKIRSTKLEDSAMYFCASSRGLTEAFFGQGTRLTVV.

The V call is TRBV5-8, the J call TRBJ2-7; 13 positions agree with TRBD2. Trimming took 1 base from V and 2 from J; bases not matched to a gene: 12. CDR1 is SGHTS, CDR2 YDEGEE, per germline. CDR3 length: 19 amino acids. The CDR3 reads CASSLNRGLAGASTYEQYF. The CDR3 DNA follows: TGTGCCAGCAGCTTGAATCGCGGACTAGCGGGAGCGTCGACCTACGAGCAGTACTTC.

This clone has only one observation. The chain carries TRBV3-1 (or the pseudogene TRBV3-2) and TRBJ1-3; D gene ambiguous. Between the trimmed V and J ends, which lost 6 bases and 0 bases, there was a span of 12 bases. The CDR3 is 15 amino acids. Germline assignment: CDR1 LGHDT and CDR2 YNNKEL (reference sequence). CDR3 DNA: TGTGCCAGCAGTCTCAAACGGAGCTCTGGAAACACCATATATTTT. It codes for CASSLKRSSGNTIYF.

Only a few counts were recorded for this clone. The DNA for the CDR3 is TGTGCCAGCAGGCGGACAGGGGGTAATGAAAAACTGTTTTTT. Amino acid sequence: CASRRTGGNEKLFF. The chain couples TRBV6-5 to TRBJ1-4, with 10 positions matching TRBD1. Germline CDR1 is MNHEY and CDR2 is SVGAGI. Germline trimming cut 6 bases from V and 4 bases from J; bases unmatched to any gene: 2. The CDR3 length is 14 residues.

The chain uses TRBV27 and TRBJ2-5; weak D call: TRBD1 (6 bases). The germline V and J ends were trimmed by 5 bases and 7 bases, with 17 bases remaining between them. From germline, CDR1 is MNHEY and CDR2 SMNVEV (reference sequence). The CDR3 covers 14 residues. Written as DNA, the CDR3 is TGTGCCAGCAGTGAGGGGGTGCTAGGCGGGACCCAGTACTTC. This gives the protein CASSEGVLGGTQYF.

The chain recombines TRBV3-1 (or the pseudogene TRBV3-2) with TRBJ2-7; 8 bases are a match to TRBD2. Germline V gives CDR1 LGHDT, CDR2 YNNKEL (reference sequence). V gave up 4 bases and J gave up 7 bases; unmatched junction bases: 6. This CDR3 comprises 13 residues. The CDR3 DNA reads as TGTGCCAGCAGCCCCCGGGGGGGCCAGGAGCAGTACTTC. Protein sequence: CASSPRGGQEQYF.

The chain links TRBV7-9 to TRBJ2-4; TRBD2 matches at 7 bases. CDR3 length equals 15 residues. The V gene end was trimmed by 1 base and the J gene end by 4 bases; junction bases not matched to a gene: 4. Looked up from germline, CDR1 is SEHNR and CDR2 is FQNEAQ (reference sequence). The DNA for the CDR3 is TGTGCCAGCAGCTTAGGCGGGAGTTTTAAAAACATTCAGTACTTC. Translated, it gives CASSLGGSFKNIQYF.

This chain connects TRBV2 to TRBJ2-3; TRBD2 is a possible D gene (7 bases). The CDR3 has 14 residues. V lost 8 bases and J lost 6, with 18 bases in between. Germline V lookup: CDR1 SNHLY, CDR2 FYNNEI. For the CDR3, the DNA is TGTGCCAGCGGGGGGGTAACAGGGTCGGATACGCAGTATTTT. Protein product: CASGGVTGSDTQYF.

There are a few counts of this clone. V is TRBV6-2 or TRBV6-3 and J is TRBJ2-3, with D possibly matching TRBD1 (5 bases). The CDR3 length is 16 residues. V shed 0 bases and J shed 4 bases, with 14 bases lying between them. Germline values: CDR1 MNHEY, CDR2 SVGEGT. The CDR3 loop is CASSYSKGIAADTQYF. The CDR3 DNA follows: TGTGCCAGCAGTTACTCGAAGGGGATTGCCGCAGATACGCAGTATTTT.